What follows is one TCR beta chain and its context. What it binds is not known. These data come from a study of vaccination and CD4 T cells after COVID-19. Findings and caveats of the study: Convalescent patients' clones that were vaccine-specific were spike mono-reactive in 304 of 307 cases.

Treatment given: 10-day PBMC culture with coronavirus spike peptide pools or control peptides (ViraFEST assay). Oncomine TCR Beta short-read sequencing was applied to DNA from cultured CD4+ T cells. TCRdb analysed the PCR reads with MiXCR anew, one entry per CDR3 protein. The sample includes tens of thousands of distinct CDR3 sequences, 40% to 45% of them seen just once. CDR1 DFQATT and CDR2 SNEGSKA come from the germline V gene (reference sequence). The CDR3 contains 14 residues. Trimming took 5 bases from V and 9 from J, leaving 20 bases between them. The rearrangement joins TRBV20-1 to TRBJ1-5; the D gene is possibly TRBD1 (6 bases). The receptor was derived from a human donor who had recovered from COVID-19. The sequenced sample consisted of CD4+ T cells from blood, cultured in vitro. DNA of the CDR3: TGCAGTGCTGGAAAGACAGGCGTACAGCGGCCCCAGCATTTT. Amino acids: CSAGKTGVQRPQHF.